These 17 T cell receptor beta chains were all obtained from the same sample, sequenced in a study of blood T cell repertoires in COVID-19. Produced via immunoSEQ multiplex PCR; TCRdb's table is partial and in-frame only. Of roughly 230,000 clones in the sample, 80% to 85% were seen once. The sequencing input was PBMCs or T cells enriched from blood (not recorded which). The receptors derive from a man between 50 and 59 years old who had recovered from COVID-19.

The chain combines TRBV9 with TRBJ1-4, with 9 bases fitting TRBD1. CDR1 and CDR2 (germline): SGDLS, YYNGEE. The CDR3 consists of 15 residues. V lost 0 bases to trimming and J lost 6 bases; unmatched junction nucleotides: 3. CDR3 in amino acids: CASSVDWTGDEKLFF. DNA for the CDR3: TGTGCCAGCAGCGTAGATTGGACAGGGGATGAAAAACTGTTTTTT.

The CDR3 here is CASTAGVDEQFF. CDR3 DNA: TGTGCCAGTACAGCGGGAGTGGATGAGCAGTTCTTC. The chain couples TRBV19 to TRBJ2-1; TRBD2 matches 8 bases. There are 12 residues in the CDR3. The V segment lost 7 bases and the J segment 8 bases; nucleotides outside the gene matches: 4. Germline V lookup: CDR1 LNHDA, CDR2 SQIVND (reference sequence).

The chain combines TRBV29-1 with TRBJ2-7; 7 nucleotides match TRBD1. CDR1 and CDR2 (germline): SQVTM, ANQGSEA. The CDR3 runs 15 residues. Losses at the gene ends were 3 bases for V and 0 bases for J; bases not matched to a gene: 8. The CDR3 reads CSVDLTGTSSYEQYF. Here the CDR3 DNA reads TGCAGCGTTGATCTGACAGGGACAAGCTCCTACGAGCAGTACTTC.

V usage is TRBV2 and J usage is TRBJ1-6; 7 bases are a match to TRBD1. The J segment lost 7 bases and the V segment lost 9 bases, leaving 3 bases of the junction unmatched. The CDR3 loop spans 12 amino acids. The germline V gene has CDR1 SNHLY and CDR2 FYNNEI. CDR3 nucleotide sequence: TGTGCCAGTACAGGGGACAATTCACCCCTCCACTTT. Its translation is CASTGDNSPLHF.

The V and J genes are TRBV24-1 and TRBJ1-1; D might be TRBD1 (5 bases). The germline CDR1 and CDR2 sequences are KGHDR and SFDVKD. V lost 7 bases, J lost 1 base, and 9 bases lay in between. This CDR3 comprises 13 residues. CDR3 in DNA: TGTGCCACCAGAGCCCAGGGGAACACTGAAGCTTTCTTT. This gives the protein CATRAQGNTEAFF.

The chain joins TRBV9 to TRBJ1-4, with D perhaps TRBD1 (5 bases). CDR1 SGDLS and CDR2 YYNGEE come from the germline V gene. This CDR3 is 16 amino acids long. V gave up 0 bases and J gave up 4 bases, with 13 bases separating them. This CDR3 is CASSVVQASHNEKLFF. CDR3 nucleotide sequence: TGTGCCAGCAGCGTAGTACAGGCGAGCCATAATGAAAAACTGTTTTTT. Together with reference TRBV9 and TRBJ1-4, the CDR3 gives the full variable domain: DSGVTQTPKHLITATGQRVTLRCSPRSGDLSVYWYQQSLDQGLQFLIQYYNGEERAKGNILERFSAQQFPDLHSELNLSSLELGDSALYFCASSVVQASHNEKLFFGSGTQLSVL.

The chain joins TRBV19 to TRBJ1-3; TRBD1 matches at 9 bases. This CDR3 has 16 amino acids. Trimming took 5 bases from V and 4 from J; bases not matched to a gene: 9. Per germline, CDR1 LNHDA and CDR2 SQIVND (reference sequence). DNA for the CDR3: TGTGCCAGTAGTTCGGGACAGGGATTGAAGGGAAACACCATATATTTT. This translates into CASSSGQGLKGNTIYF.

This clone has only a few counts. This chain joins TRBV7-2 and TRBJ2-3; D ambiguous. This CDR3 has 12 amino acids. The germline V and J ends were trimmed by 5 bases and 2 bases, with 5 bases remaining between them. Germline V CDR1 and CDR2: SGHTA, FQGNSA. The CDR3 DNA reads TGTGCCAGCAGCCCGTACACAGATACGCAGTATTTT. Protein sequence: CASSPYTDTQYF.

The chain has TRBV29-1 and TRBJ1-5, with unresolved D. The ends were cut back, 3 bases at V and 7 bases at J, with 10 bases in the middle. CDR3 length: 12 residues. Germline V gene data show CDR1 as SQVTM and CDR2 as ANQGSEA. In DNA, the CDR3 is TGCAGCGTTGAGGAGGGCGGACAGCCCCAGCATTTT. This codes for CSVEEGGQPQHF.

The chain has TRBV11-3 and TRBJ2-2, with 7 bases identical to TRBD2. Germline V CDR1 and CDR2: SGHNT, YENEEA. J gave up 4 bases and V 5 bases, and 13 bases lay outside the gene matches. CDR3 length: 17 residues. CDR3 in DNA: TGTGCCAGCAGCGCGTCGGGCGGCGGGAGACGCACCGGGGAGCTGTTTTTT. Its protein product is CASSASGGGRRTGELFF. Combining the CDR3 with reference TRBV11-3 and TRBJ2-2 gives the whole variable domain EAGVVQSPRYKIIEKKQPVAFWCNPISGHNTLYWYLQNLGQGPELLIRYENEEAVDDSQLPKDRFSAERLKGVDSTLKIQPAELGDSAVYLCASSASGGGRRTGELFFGEGSRLTVL.

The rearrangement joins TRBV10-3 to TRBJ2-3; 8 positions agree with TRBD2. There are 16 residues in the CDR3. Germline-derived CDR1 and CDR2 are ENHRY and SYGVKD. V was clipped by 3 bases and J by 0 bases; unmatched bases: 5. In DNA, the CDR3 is TGTGCCATCAGTGATTTGGCGGGAGGTAGCACAGATACGCAGTATTTT. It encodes CAISDLAGGSTDTQYF.

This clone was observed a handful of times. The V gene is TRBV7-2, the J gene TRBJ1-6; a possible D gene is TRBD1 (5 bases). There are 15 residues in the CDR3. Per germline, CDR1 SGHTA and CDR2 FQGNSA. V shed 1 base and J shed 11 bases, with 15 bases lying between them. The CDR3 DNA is TGTGCCAGCAGCTTAGGGGGTATGGGGCGAGCACCCCTCCACTTT. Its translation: CASSLGGMGRAPLHF.

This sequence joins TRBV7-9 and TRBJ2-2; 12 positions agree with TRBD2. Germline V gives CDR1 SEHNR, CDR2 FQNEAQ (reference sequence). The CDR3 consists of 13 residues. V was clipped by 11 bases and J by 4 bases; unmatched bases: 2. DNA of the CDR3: TGTGCCCGGACTAGCGGGACCACCGGGGAGCTGTTTTTT. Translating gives CARTSGTTGELFF.

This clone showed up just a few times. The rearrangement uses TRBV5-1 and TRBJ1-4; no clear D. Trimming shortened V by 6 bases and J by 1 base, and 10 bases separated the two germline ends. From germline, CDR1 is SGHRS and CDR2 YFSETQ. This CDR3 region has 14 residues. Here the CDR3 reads CASNPGGTNEKLFF. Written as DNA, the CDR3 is TGCGCCAGCAACCCAGGAGGAACTAATGAAAAACTGTTTTTT.

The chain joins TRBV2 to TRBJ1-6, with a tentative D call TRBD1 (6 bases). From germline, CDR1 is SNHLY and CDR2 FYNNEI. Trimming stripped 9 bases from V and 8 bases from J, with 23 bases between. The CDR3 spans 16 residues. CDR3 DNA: TGTGCCAGTCAGGGGCCCGGGACGAGAGGTCATTCACCCCTCCACTTT. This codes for CASQGPGTRGHSPLHF.

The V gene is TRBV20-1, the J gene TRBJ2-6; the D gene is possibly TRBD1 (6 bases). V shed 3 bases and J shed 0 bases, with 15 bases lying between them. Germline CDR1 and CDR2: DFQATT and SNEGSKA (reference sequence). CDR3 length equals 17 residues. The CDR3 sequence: CSASQQGVGSGANVLTF. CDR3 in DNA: TGCAGTGCTAGTCAACAGGGTGTAGGCTCTGGGGCCAACGTCCTGACTTTC.

The CDR3 DNA sequence: TGCGCCAGCAGCCAAGTAGAGAAGTCCAACTATGGCTACACCTTC. Translation: CASSQVEKSNYGYTF. The V call is TRBV4-1, the J call TRBJ1-2, with unresolved D. Between the trimmed V and J ends, which lost 1 base and 2 bases, there was a span of 11 bases. Germline V gene lookup returns CDR1 MGHRA and CDR2 YSYEKL. CDR3 length: 15 amino acids.